This is a list of T cell receptor beta chains from one sample in a study of breast tumors, draining lymph nodes, adjacent tissues. A single record per CDR3 protein comes from TCRdb applying MiXCR to the multiplex PCR reads. The sample yields 80,000 to 130,000 distinct CDR3 sequences, around 20% seen once. Input material: axillary lymph node tissue. All receptors derive from a female donor with breast cancer. Some clones in this sample may be carry-over from other donors' samples. Each CDR3 is given with its conserved first and last residue. The D gene is left open where the match is weak. Clone size is not always given. Where it is, it says once, few, many or a class for expanded clones.

>TRBV4-1|-|many|TRBJ1-2
CASSQDLGDRSGNYGYTF
TGCGCCAGCAGCCAAGATCTGGGCGATCGTTCGGGGAACTATGGCTACACCTTC
>TRBV4-1|-|few|TRBJ1-4
CASSQGGQWGDEKLFF
TGCGCCAGCAGCCAAGGAGGACAGTGGGGAGATGAAAAACTGTTTTTT
>TRBV5-1|-|-|TRBJ2-2
CATQRETGAYEQYFGELFF
-
>TRBV2|-|many|TRBJ2-2
CASSGGYTGELFF
TGTGCCAGCAGTGGTGGATACACCGGGGAGCTGTTTTTT
>TRBV5-8|-|many|TRBJ2-7
CASSFGEPYEQYF
TGTGCCAGCAGCTTCGGCGAACCCTACGAGCAGTACTTC
>TRBV19|-|many|TRBJ1-5
CASSYLFGQSNQPQHF
TGTGCCAGTAGTTATTTATTCGGGCAGAGCAATCAGCCCCAGCATTTT
>TRBV5-1|TRBD1|many|TRBJ1-2
CASSSGTADYGYTF
TGCGCCAGCAGCTCCGGGACAGCTGATTATGGCTACACCTTC
>TRBV20-1|-|many|TRBJ2-3
CSAREGTSTDTQYF
TGCAGTGCTAGAGAGGGGACTAGCACAGATACGCAGTATTTT
>TRBV4-1|TRBD1|many|TRBJ1-6
CASSQDRQGGSPLHF
TGCGCCAGCAGCCAAGATAGACAGGGAGGCTCACCCCTCCACTTT
>TRBV7-9|TRBD1|many|TRBJ2-3
CASSSPPWTGVTDTQYF
TGTGCCAGCAGCTCCCCGCCCTGGACAGGGGTAACAGATACGCAGTATTTT
>TRBV6-1|TRBD2|-|TRBJ2-1
CASRLAHSIFGGQFF
TGTGCCAGCAGACTAGCGCACTCTATCTTCGGCGGGCAGTTCTTC
>TRBV9|TRBD2|many|TRBJ2-5
CASSASGTSLETQYF
TGTGCCAGCAGCGCATCCGGGACTAGCTTAGAGACCCAGTACTTC
>TRBV19|TRBD1|many|TRBJ1-5
CASSWDRYSNQPQHF
TGTGCCAGTAGTTGGGACAGATATAGCAATCAGCCCCAGCATTTT
>TRBV14|TRBD1|-|TRBJ2-4
CASSQGPGQGWNIQYF
TGTGCCAGCAGCCAAGGACCGGGACAGGGATGGAACATTCAGTACTTC